This T cell receptor beta chain was sequenced for a study of T-cell reconstitution after alpha-beta-depleted transplantation in children (dated by TCRdb to between 2015 and 2016). Study-wide context: Using TCR repertoire profiling, the study quantitatively followed how T-cell immune reconstitution unfolded in children after TCRalphabeta/CD19-depleted allogeneic hematopoietic cell transplantation.

V and J lose 2 bases and 4 bases, and a span of 18 bases separates them. The CDR3 covers 16 residues, taking in both the cysteine and the phenylalanine. The retained sequence is limited to the CDR3, 48 bases, with the frame set at the first base. The germline V gene (reference sequence) supplies CDR1 SEHNR and CDR2 FQNEAQ. The method behind the library was PCR. Sequencer: Illumina HiSeq 2500. Molecular barcoding was employed in the preparation of TCR libraries, with unique molecular identifiers being used to normalize TCRbeta repertoire quantification. Using fastp trimming at Q25 and MiXCR clonotype assembly, TCRdb reanalyzed the public sequencing data and kept in-frame beta chains. Here each entry gathers all rows of one CDR3 protein and keeps the most common genes and DNA. The sample table contains about half a million distinct CDR3 sequences; only one count was recorded for about an eighth of them. The ten largest account for about 5.6% of the sample.

This clonotype has a count of ten or more. It has no known antigen specificity. Qualities for individual bases were not recorded, and no much larger clone is one base off. The chain was built from TRBV7-9 and TRBJ2-7; 6 matching bases give a weak D call of TRBD2. The specimen was PBMCs from the stem cell graft donor, collected from the stem cell graft. This sequence was found in a human donor who donated a stem cell graft to a child with combined immunodeficiency. DNA sequence: TGTGCCAGCAGCTTACTCCAATGGGGGGAGTCATACGAGCAGTACTTC. Its product reads: CASSLLQWGESYEQYF.